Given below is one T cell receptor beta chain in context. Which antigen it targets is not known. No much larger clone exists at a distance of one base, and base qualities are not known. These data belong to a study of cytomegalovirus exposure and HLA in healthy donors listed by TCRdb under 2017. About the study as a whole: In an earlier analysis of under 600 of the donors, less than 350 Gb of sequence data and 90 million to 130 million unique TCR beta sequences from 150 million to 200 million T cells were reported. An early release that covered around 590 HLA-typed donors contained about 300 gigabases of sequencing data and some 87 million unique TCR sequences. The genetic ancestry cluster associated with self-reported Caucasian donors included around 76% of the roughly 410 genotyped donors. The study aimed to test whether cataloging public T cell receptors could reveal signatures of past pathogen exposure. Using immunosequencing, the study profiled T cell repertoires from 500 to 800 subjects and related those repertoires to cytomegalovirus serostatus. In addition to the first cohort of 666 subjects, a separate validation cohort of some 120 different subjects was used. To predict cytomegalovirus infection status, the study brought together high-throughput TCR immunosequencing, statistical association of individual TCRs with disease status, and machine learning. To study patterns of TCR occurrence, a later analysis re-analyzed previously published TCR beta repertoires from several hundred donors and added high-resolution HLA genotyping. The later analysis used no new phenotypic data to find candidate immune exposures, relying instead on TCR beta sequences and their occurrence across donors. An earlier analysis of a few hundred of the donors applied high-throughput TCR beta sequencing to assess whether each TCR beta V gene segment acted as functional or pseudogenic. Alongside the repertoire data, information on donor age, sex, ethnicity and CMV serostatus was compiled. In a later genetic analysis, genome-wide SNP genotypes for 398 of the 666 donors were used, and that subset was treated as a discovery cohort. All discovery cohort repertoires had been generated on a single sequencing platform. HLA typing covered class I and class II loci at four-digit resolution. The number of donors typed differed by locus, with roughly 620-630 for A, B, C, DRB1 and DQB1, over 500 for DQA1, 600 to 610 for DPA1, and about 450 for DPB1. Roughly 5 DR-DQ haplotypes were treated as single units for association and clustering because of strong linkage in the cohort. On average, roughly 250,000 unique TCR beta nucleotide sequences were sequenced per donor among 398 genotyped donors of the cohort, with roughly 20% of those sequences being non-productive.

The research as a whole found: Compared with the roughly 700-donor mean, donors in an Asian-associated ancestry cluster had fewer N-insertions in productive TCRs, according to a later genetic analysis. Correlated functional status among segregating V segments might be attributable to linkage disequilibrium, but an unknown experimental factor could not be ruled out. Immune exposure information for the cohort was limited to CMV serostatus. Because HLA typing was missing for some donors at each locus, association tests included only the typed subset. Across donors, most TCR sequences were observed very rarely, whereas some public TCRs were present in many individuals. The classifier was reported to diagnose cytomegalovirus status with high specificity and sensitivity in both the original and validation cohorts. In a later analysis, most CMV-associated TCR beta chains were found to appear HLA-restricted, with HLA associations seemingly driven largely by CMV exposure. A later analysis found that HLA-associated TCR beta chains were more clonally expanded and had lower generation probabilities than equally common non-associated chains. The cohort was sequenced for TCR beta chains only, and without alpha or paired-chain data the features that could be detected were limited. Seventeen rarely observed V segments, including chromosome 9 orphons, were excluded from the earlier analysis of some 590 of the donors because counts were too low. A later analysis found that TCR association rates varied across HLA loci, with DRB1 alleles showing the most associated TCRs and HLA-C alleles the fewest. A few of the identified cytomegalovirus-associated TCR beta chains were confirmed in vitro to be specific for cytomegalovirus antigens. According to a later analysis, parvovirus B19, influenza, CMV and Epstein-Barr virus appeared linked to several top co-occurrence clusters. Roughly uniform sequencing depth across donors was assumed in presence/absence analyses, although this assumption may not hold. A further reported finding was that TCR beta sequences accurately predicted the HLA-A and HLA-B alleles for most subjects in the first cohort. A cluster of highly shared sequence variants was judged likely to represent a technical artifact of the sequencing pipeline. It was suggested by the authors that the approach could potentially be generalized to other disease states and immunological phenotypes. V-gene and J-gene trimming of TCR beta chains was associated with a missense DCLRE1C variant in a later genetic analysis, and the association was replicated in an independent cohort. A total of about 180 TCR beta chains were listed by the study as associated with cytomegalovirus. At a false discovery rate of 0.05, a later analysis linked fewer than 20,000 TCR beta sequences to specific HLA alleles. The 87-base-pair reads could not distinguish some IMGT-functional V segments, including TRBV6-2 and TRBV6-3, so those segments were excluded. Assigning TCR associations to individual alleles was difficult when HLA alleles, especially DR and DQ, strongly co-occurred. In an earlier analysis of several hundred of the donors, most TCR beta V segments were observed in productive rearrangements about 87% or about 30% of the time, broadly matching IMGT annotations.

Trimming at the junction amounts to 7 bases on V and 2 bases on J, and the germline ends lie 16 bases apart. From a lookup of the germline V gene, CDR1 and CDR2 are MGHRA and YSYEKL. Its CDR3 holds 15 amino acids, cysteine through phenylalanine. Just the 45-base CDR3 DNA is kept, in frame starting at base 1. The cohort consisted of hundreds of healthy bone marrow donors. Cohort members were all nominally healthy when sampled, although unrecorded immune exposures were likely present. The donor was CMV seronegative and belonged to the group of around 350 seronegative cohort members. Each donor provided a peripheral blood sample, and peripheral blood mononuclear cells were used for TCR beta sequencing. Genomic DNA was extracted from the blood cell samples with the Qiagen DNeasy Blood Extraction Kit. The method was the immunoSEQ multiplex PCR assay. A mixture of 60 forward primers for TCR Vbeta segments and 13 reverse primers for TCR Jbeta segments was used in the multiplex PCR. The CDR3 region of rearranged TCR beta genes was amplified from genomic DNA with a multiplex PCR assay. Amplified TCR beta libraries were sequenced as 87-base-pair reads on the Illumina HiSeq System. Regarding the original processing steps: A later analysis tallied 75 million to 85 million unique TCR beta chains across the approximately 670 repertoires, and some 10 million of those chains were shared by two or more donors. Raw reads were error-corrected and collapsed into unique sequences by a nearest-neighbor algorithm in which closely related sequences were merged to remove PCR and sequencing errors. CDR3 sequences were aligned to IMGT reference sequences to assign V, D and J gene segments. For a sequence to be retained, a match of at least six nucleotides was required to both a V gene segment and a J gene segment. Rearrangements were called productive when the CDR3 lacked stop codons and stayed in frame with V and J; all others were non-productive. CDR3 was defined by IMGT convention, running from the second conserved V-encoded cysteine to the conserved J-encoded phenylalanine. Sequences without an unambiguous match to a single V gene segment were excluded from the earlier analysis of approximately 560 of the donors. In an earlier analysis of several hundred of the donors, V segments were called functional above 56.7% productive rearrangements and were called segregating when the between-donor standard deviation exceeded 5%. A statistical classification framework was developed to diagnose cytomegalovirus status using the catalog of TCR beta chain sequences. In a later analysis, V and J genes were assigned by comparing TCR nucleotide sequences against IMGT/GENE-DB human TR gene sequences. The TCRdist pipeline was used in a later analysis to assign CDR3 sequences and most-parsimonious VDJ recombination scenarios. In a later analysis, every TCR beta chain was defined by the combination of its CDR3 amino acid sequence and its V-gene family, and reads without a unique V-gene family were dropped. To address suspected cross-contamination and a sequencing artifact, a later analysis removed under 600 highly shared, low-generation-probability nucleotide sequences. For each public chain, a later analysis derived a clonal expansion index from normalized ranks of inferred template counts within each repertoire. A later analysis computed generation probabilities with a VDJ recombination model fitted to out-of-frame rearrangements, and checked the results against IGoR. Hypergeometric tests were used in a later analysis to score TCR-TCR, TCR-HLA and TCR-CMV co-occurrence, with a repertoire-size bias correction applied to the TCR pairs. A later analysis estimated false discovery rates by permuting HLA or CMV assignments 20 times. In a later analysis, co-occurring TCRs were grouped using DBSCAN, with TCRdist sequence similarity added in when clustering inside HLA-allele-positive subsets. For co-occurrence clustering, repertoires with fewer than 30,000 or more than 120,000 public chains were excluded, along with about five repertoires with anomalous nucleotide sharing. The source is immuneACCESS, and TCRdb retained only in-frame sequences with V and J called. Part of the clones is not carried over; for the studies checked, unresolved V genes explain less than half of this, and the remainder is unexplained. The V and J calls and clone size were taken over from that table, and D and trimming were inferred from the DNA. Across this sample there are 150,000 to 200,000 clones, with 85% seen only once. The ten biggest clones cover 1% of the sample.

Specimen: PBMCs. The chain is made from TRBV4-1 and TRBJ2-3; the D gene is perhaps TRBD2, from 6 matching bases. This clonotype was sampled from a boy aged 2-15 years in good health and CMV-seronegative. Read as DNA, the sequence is TGCGCCAGCAACACCGTTAGCGGCACCACAGATACGCAGTATTTT. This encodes CASNTVSGTTDTQYF.